This record concerns one T cell receptor beta chain sequence. Its antigen is currently unknown. The 5'RACE template-switching step produced TCR cDNA and added a universal primer site and UMIs. TCRdb processed the 5' RACE reads anew with MiXCR; each CDR3 protein has one entry. The sample has 200,000 to 300,000 distinct CDR3 sequences, 10% to 15% seen once. The sample is drawn from a study of T cells after yellow fever vaccination. Study information: The authors prepared low-cell-number fractions using SMART-Seq v4 Ultra Low Input.

Regarding the study as a whole: A minor fraction of clonotypes spanned both CD4 and CD8 compartments. Post-booster repertoires again held most primary-vaccination clones (just under 97% CD4, 75% to 90% CD8).

Trimming at V came to 7 bases and at J to 8 bases, leaving 4 bases not matched to a gene. The CDR3 loop spans 11 amino acids. Germline V gives CDR1 SQVTM, CDR2 ANQGSEA. This rearrangement joins TRBV29-1 to TRBJ1-2; 10 bases agree with TRBD1. The sequencing used CD4+ T cells sorted from PBMCs, collected 45 days after the yellow fever booster vaccination. This sequence was found in a man aged 25-45 years who received the YFV17D yellow fever vaccine. The CDR3 spells CSGGTGAGYTF. CDR3 in DNA: TGCAGCGGGGGGACAGGGGCCGGCTACACCTTC. The entire variable domain, with the rest obtained from reference TRBV29-1 and TRBJ1-2, is as follows: SAVISQKPSRDICQRGTSLTIQCQVDSQVTMMFWYRQQPGQSLTLIATANQGSEATYESGFVIDKFPISRPNLTFSTLTVSNMSPEDSSIYLCSGGTGAGYTFGSGTRLTVV.